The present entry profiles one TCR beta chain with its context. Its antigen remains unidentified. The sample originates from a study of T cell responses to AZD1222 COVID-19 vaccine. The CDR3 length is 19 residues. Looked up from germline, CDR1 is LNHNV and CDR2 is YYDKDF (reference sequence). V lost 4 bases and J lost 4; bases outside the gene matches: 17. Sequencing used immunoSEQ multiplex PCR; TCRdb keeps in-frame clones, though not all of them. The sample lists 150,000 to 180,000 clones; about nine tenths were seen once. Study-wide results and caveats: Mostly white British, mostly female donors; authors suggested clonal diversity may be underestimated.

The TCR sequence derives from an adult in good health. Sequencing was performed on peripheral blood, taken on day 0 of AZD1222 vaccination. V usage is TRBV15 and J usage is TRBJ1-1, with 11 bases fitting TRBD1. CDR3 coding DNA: TGTGCCACCAGCACCCCGCCCGGACAGGGGGCCAGACGGGGCACTGAAGCTTTCTTT. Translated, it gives CATSTPPGQGARRGTEAFF.